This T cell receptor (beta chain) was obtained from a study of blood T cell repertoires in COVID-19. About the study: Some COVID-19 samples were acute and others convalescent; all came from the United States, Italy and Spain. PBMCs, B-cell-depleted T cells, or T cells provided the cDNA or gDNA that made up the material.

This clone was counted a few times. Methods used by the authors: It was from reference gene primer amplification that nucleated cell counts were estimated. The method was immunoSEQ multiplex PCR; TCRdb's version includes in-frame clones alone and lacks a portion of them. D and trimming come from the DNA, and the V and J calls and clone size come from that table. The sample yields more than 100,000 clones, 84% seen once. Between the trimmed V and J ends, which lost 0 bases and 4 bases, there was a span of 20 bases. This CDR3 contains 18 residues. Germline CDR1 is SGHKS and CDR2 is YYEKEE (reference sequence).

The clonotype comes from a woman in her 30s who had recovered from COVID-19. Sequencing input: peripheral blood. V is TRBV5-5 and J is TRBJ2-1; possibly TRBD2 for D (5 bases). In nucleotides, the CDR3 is TGTGCCAGCAGCTTGGCCCTCGTCCGGACTGGCGCTTACAATGAGCAGTTCTTC. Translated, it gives CASSLALVRTGAYNEQFF.